This TCR beta chain is drawn from a study of T cell changes during pregnancy in multiple sclerosis. Clones were sequenced by immunoSEQ multiplex PCR, and TCRdb holds only the in-frame ones, with some missing. The sample yields fewer than 40,000 clones, 75% to 95% seen once. CDR3 length: 15 residues. The V gene's germline CDR1 is SGHRS and CDR2 YFSETQ. V trimming: 3 bases; J trimming: 2 bases; junction bases outside the gene matches: 8. The TCR sequence derives from a female donor in good health, enrolled as a control in a pregnancy study. J is TRBJ2-7 and V is TRBV5-1; TRBD2 aligns across 7 bases. The material was CD4+ T cells from peripheral blood mononuclear cells, obtained in the second trimester of pregnancy. CDR3 in DNA: TGCGCCAGCAGCTGGGGACCTAGCGGTACCTACGAGCAGTACTTC. It codes for CASSWGPSGTYEQYF. Based on the CDR3 plus reference TRBV5-1 and TRBJ2-7, the full variable domain is KAGVTQTPRYLIKTRGQQVTLSCSPISGHRSVSWYQQTPGQGLQFLFEYFSETQRNKGNFPGRFSGRQFSNSRSEMNVSTLELGDSALYLCASSWGPSGTYEQYFGPGTRLTVT.